Below, 10 T cell receptor beta chains from the same sample are listed, as sequenced in a study of shared T cell receptors in the human thymus. Generated by immunoSEQ multiplex PCR, the TCRdb table keeps only in-frame clones and is missing some. The sample carries hundreds of thousands of clones, over 75% recorded once. The same specimen was also included in a second study, on human thymus T cells.

The sample consisted of thymocytes. The source is a boy under two years old with a congenital heart defect.

This clone was found once. The chain has TRBV7-3 and TRBJ2-7, with a tentative D call TRBD1 (6 bases). There are 13 residues in the CDR3. CDR1 and CDR2 from the germline V gene are SGHTA and FQGTGA. Trimming stripped 5 bases from V and 7 bases from J, with 15 bases between. The CDR3 is CASSHTRGGEQYF. In DNA, the CDR3 is TGTGCCAGCAGCCACACCAGGGGCGGAGAGCAGTACTTC.

This clone has a handful of counts. This sequence joins TRBV19 and TRBJ2-5; 13 bases are a match to TRBD2. V lost 0 bases to trimming and J lost 6 bases; unmatched junction nucleotides: 4. Germline assignment: CDR1 LNHDA and CDR2 SQIVND (reference sequence). The CDR3 runs 16 residues. CDR3 sequence (DNA): TGTGCCAGTAGTATAGACACTAGCGGGGGGGCAAAGACCCAGTACTTC. It specifies CASSIDTSGGAKTQYF.

The chain uses TRBV12-2 and TRBJ2-7; TRBD1 is taken as the D call from the table, unchecked against the DNA. TRBV12-2 is an annotated pseudogene. The CDR3 length is 15 residues. The CDR3: CASRYKTGGDYEQYF. As DNA, the CDR3 is TGTGCAAGTCGCTACAAAACAGGGGGAGATTACGAGCAGTACTTC.

The chain is built from TRBV10-2 and TRBJ2-5, with a possible D match to TRBD1 (5 bases). TRBJ2-7 explains the end of the DNA better; the J call may be wrong. In germline, CDR1 is WSHSY, CDR2 SAAADI. CDR3 length: 13 amino acids. In DNA form, the CDR3 reads TGCGCCAGCAGTGACCCAACAGGCTACGAGCAGTACTTC. It is translated as CASSDPTGYEQYF.

The V gene is TRBV19, the J gene TRBJ2-1; 8 positions agree with TRBD1. The CDR3 has 13 residues. Germline values: CDR1 LNHDA, CDR2 SQIVND (reference sequence). Losses at the gene ends were 4 bases for V and 9 bases for J; bases not matched to a gene: 5. In nucleotides, the CDR3 is TGTGCCAGTAGTACGGACAGGGCCGGTGAGCAGTTCTTC. Protein product: CASSTDRAGEQFF. The complete variable domain, with remaining parts taken from reference TRBV19 and TRBJ2-1, reads DGGITQSPKYLFRKEGQNVTLSCEQNLNHDAMYWYRQDPGQGLRLIYYSQIVNDFQKGDIAEGYSVSREKKESFPLTVTSAQKNPTAFYLCASSTDRAGEQFFGPGTRLTVL.

Of note for this clone: Different DNA sequences within this sample yield the same CDR3. For the CDR3, the DNA is TGTGCCAGCAGCACAACAGGGGGCAGCGGATATAATTCACCCCTCCACTTT. Protein product: CASSTTGGSGYNSPLHF. The V call is TRBV9, the J call TRBJ1-6; 9 nucleotides align to TRBD1. The length of the CDR3 is 17 residues. J gave up 4 bases and V 4 bases, and 9 bases lay outside the gene matches. Germline V gene lookup returns CDR1 SGDLS and CDR2 YYNGEE.

The chain uses TRBV10-3 and TRBJ2-1; 7 bases map to TRBD2. V lost 8 bases, J lost 0 bases, and 13 bases stayed unmatched. Germline loops: CDR1 ENHRY, CDR2 SYGVKD. This CDR3 contains 17 residues. DNA of the CDR3: TGTGCCATCCGCCGGCTAGCGGAGCCAAGCTCCTACAATGAGCAGTTCTTC. Its protein is CAIRRLAEPSSYNEQFF.

This chain connects TRBV5-6 to TRBJ2-1, with TRBD1 as a possible D gene (6 bases). There are 15 residues in the CDR3. V gave up 4 bases and J gave up 1 base, with 12 bases separating them. The germline gives CDR1 SGHDT, CDR2 YYEEEE. In nucleotides, the CDR3 is TGTGCCAGCAGCCCGCAACAGGGTTCCTACAATGAGCAGTTCTTC. Translation gives CASSPQQGSYNEQFF. Supplemented by reference TRBV5-6 and TRBJ2-1, the full variable domain reads DAGVTQSPTHLIKTRGQQVTLRCSPKSGHDTVSWYQQALGQGPQFIFQYYEEEERQRGNFPDRFSGHQFPNYSSELNVNALLLGDSALYLCASSPQQGSYNEQFFGPGTRLTVL.

This chain uses TRBV4-3 with TRBJ1-1; unclear D gene. The CDR3 extends over 17 amino acids. Germline-derived CDR1 and CDR2 are LGHNA and YSLEER. V was clipped by 1 base and J by 1 base, with 16 bases between them. Here the CDR3 DNA reads TGCGCCAGCAGCCAAGTTTTTGAAACAGCTCAGAACACTGAAGCTTTCTTT. Translating it yields CASSQVFETAQNTEAFF.

The chain links TRBV6-1 to TRBJ1-1, with a tentative D call TRBD1 (6 bases). In germline, CDR1 is MNHNS, CDR2 SASEGT. The CDR3 extends over 14 amino acids. Trimming removed 7 bases at V and 2 bases at J, with 14 bases between. The CDR3 nucleotides are TGTGCCAGCATCGGGGGGCGAGGAAACACTGAAGCTTTCTTT. This encodes CASIGGRGNTEAFF.